These T cell receptor beta chains were read from a single sample in a study of blood T cell repertoires in COVID-19. Assay: immunoSEQ multiplex PCR; the TCRdb copy retains only in-frame clones and omits some. The repertoire has under 150,000 clones, around 86% of them found once; the top ten carry 2% to 2.5%. The material sequenced was peripheral blood. The receptors derive from a man aged 45-65 years with active COVID-19. The CDR3 runs from the conserved cysteine through the conserved F or W. A D gene is named only where the DNA matches it firmly. A clone size is listed for some rows: how often the clone was seen (once, few, many), or a class if it is expanded.

D	V	size	J	CDR3	DNA
TRBD1	TRBV19	.	TRBJ1-5	CASGTGDLQPQHF	TGTGCCAGTGGGACAGGGGACCTTCAGCCCCAGCATTTT
TRBD1	TRBV7-9	.	TRBJ1-5	CATGTEGFSNQPQHF	TGTGCCACCGGGACAGAAGGCTTTAGCAATCAGCCCCAGCATTTT
.	TRBV4-2	.	TRBJ2-6	CASSQDFTGGAGANVLTF	TGTGCCAGCAGCCAAGACTTCACAGGAGGGGCTGGGGCCAACGTCCTGACTTTC
.	TRBV3-1/TRBV3-2	.	TRBJ2-3	CASSQSTDTQYF	TGTGCCAGCAGCCAATCTACCGATACGCAGTATTTT
.	TRBV5-5	.	TRBJ1-5	CASSPWYSSNQPQHF	TGTGCCAGCAGCCCTTGGTACAGTAGCAATCAGCCCCAGCATTTT
TRBD2	TRBV18	.	TRBJ2-5	CASSPRIYGGEKETQYF	TGTGCCAGCTCACCCCGTATCTACGGGGGGGAAAAAGAGACCCAGTACTTC
.	TRBV29-1	.	TRBJ2-7	CSVAGGYSYEQYF	TGCAGCGTCGCCGGGGGTTACTCCTACGAGCAGTACTTC
TRBD2	TRBV11-3	.	TRBJ2-1	CASSSGTSNYNEQFF	TGTGCCAGCAGCTCCGGGACTAGCAACTACAATGAGCAGTTCTTC
.	TRBV7-2	.	TRBJ2-2	CASSLDSTNTGELFF	TGTGCCAGCAGCTTAGACTCCACGAACACCGGGGAGCTGTTTTTT
.	TRBV29-1	.	TRBJ2-2	CSVEDLTGELFF	TGCAGCGTTGAAGATCTGACCGGGGAGCTGTTTTTT
TRBD2	TRBV27	.	TRBJ2-2	CASSLRGERDRELFF	TGTGCCAGCAGTTTACGGGGGGAGCGAGACCGGGAGCTGTTTTTT
.	TRBV3-1/TRBV3-2	.	TRBJ1-5	CASSQGGLSGPQHF	TGTGCCAGCAGCCAAGGCGGCCTCTCCGGTCCCCAGCATTTT
TRBD2	TRBV10-1	.	TRBJ2-7	CANSPPHGLAAPLSYEQYF	TGCGCCAACTCCCCCCCCCATGGACTAGCCGCGCCCCTCTCCTACGAGCAGTACTTC
.	TRBV7-3	.	TRBJ2-4	CASSLGQWGDVQYF	TGTGCCAGCAGCTTAGGACAGTGGGGAGACGTTCAGTACTTC
TRBD2	TRBV10-1	.	TRBJ2-5	CASETGTSVDEETQYF	TGCGCCAGCGAAACCGGGACTAGCGTCGATGAAGAGACCCAGTACTTC
TRBD1	TRBV18	.	TRBJ2-2	CASSGTGDTGELFF	TGTGCCAGCTCCGGGACAGGGGACACCGGGGAGCTGTTTTTT
.	TRBV6-5	.	TRBJ2-3	CASSYSGSQGDTQYF	TGTGCCAGCAGTTACTCCGGGAGCCAGGGAGATACGCAGTATTTT
.	TRBV6-1	.	TRBJ1-6	CASSEALNSPLHF	TGTGCCAGCAGTGAAGCCCTAAATTCACCCCTCCACTTT
.	TRBV10-3	.	TRBJ2-3	CAISEGDLRSDTQYF	TGTGCCATCAGTGAGGGGGACTTAAGGTCAGATACGCAGTATTTT
.	TRBV11-1	.	TRBJ2-1	CASSLDGGWYNEQFF	TGTGCCAGCAGCCTAGATGGCGGGTGGTACAATGAGCAGTTCTTC
TRBD2	TRBV4-1	.	TRBJ2-5	CASSQGGGATQYF	TGCGCCAGCAGCCAGGGGGGAGGGGCGACCCAGTACTTC
.	TRBV5-1	.	TRBJ2-1	CASSRTRGNNEQFF	TGCGCCAGCAGCCGGACGCGGGGCAACAATGAGCAGTTCTTC
TRBD2	TRBV19	.	TRBJ2-5	CASSIGGETQYF	TGTGCCAGTAGTATCGGGGGGGAGACCCAGTACTTC
.	TRBV6-4	.	TRBJ1-1	CASSDSISCWEAVSTEAFF	TGTGCCAGCAGTGACTCGATTTCTTGCTGGGAGGCGGTTAGCACTGAAGCTTTCTTT
.	TRBV7-9	once	TRBJ1-1	CASSLVGGQTTEAFF	TGTGCCAGCAGCTTAGTGGGGGGGCAGACCACTGAAGCTTTCTTT
.	TRBV28	.	TRBJ2-2	CASSSGELFF	TGTGCCAGCAGCTCCGGGGAGCTGTTTTTT
.	TRBV3-1/TRBV3-2	.	TRBJ1-2	CASSQERLTKRSYGYTF	TGTGCCAGCAGCCAAGAACGCCTTACAAAGAGGAGCTATGGCTACACCTTC
.	TRBV29-1	.	TRBJ2-7	CSVEIGTPSYEQYF	TGCAGCGTTGAAATTGGGACACCTTCCTACGAGCAGTACTTC
.	TRBV11-2	.	TRBJ2-2	CASSLAQATGELFF	TGTGCCAGCAGCTTAGCCCAGGCCACCGGGGAGCTGTTTTTT
.	TRBV21-1	.	TRBJ1-3	CASSKEGRDSSGNTIYF	TGTGCCAGCAGCAAAGAGGGGCGGGACAGCTCTGGAAACACCATATATTTT
.	TRBV19	few	TRBJ2-7	CASSIDLGDYEQYF	TGTGCCAGTAGTATAGATCTAGGGGACTACGAGCAGTACTTC
TRBD1	TRBV18	.	TRBJ1-4	CASSPLPGTGDSVFGYEKLFF	TGTGCCAGCTCGCCACTCCCCGGGACAGGGGATTCGGTCTTCGGGTATGAAAAACTGTTTTTT
.	TRBV7-9	few	TRBJ2-2	CASSSQGTNTGELFF	TGTGCCAGCAGCTCACAGGGAACGAACACCGGGGAGCTGTTTTTT
.	TRBV6-1	.	TRBJ1-1	CASSDPFARGTEAFF	TGTGCCAGCAGTGATCCCTTCGCCCGGGGGACTGAAGCTTTCTTT
.	TRBV5-5	few	TRBJ1-5	CASSSSISQGNQPQHF	TGTGCCAGCAGCTCTTCAATATCGCAGGGGAATCAGCCCCAGCATTTT
.	TRBV30	.	TRBJ1-6	CAWRSQKHNSPLHF	TGTGCCTGGAGGTCACAGAAACATAATTCACCCCTCCACTTT
.	TRBV7-9	.	TRBJ2-5	CASSLATGLQETQYF	TGTGCCAGCAGCTTAGCGACTGGCCTACAAGAGACCCAGTACTTC
.	TRBV3-1/TRBV3-2	.	TRBJ2-7	CASSSYSGTQSYEQYF	TGTGCCAGCAGCTCCTACTCCGGGACACAGTCCTACGAGCAGTACTTC
.	TRBV30	.	TRBJ2-6	CAWSQGLNSGANVLTF	TGTGCCTGGAGTCAGGGACTCAACTCTGGGGCCAACGTCCTGACTTTC
TRBD1	TRBV4-1	.	TRBJ1-2	CASSRPGQNYGYTF	TGCGCCAGCAGTCGTCCGGGACAGAACTATGGCTACACCTTC
.	TRBV5-1	.	TRBJ2-5	CASSLEGLGRETQYF	TGCGCCAGCAGCTTGGAGGGACTGGGCCGGGAGACCCAGTACTTC
TRBD2	TRBV11-2	.	TRBJ2-1	CASSFSLSGVGNEQFF	TGTGCCAGCAGCTTTTCACTTAGCGGGGTCGGCAATGAGCAGTTCTTC
TRBD2	TRBV6-5	.	TRBJ2-7	CASRRGGVYEQYF	TGTGCCAGCAGGCGGGGGGGGGTCTACGAGCAGTACTTC
TRBD1	TRBV27	few	TRBJ1-6	CASSPGTGLGSPLHF	TGTGCCAGCAGTCCCGGGACAGGCCTCGGTTCACCCCTCCACTTT
.	TRBV7-2	.	TRBJ1-1	CASSLGLSRAFF	TGTGCCAGCAGCTTAGGGCTGTCTCGAGCTTTCTTT
TRBD1	TRBV2	.	TRBJ1-1	CASSPPGQIQNTEAFF	TGTGCCAGCAGTCCACCGGGACAGATCCAGAACACTGAAGCTTTCTTT
.	TRBV6-1	.	TRBJ1-2	CASTWDEGCYTF	TGTGCCAGCACCTGGGATGAGGGTTGCTACACCTTC
TRBD1	TRBV13	few	TRBJ1-1	CASSLRTGRMNTEAFF	TGTGCCAGCAGCTTAAGGACAGGGCGAATGAACACTGAAGCTTTCTTT
TRBD2	TRBV5-6	.	TRBJ2-1	CASSLERGGSYNEQFF	TGTGCCAGCAGCTTGGAGCGGGGGGGCTCCTACAATGAGCAGTTCTTC
TRBD1	TRBV19	.	TRBJ1-1	CASIARLRGDTEAFF	TGTGCCAGTATTGCTCGGCTCAGGGGGGACACTGAAGCTTTCTTT
.	TRBV4-1	.	TRBJ2-7	CASSPRVVSYEQYF	TGCGCCAGCAGCCCCCGGGTAGTCTCCTACGAGCAGTACTTC
TRBD1	TRBV9	.	TRBJ1-5	CASSGGTANQPQHF	TGTGCCAGCAGCGGGGGGACAGCCAATCAGCCCCAGCATTTT